Each of the 11 T cell receptor beta chains below was sequenced from the same sample in a study of cytomegalovirus exposure and HLA in healthy donors. PCR amplification relied on 60 Vbeta primers (plus 13 Jbeta primers). Clones were read by immunoSEQ multiplex PCR, and TCRdb kept only the in-frame ones, dropping some. The data contain roughly 150,000 clones, 75% of them singletons. Sample: PBMCs. Receptors were obtained from a man under 40 in good health and CMV-seronegative.

The chain has TRBV6-5 and TRBJ2-5; perhaps TRBD1 as D (6 bases). Trimming pared 6 bases from V and 1 base from J, leaving 12 bases between. This CDR3 contains 14 residues. In germline, CDR1 is MNHEY, CDR2 SVGAGI. The CDR3 reads CASSWTAIQETQYF. The CDR3 DNA sequence: TGTGCCAGCAGCTGGACAGCCATCCAAGAGACCCAGTACTTC.

The chain joins TRBV28 to TRBJ1-1, with D possibly matching TRBD1 (6 bases). The germline gives CDR1 MDHEN, CDR2 SYDVKM. The CDR3 spans 16 residues. V lost 6 bases, J lost 1 base, and 18 bases lay in between. The CDR3 sequence: CASRQGGAQQNTEAFF. DNA of the CDR3: TGTGCCAGCAGACAAGGGGGGGCGCAGCAGAACACTGAAGCTTTCTTT.

The chain recombines TRBV25-1 with TRBJ1-2, with D possibly TRBD1 on 6 matching bases. Germline V gene data show CDR1 as MGHDK and CDR2 as SYGVNS. Trimming left V 6 bases short and J 5 bases short, with 13 bases between. The CDR3 has 13 amino acids. Written as DNA, the CDR3 is TGTGCCAGCAGGGACTCAACAGGGTATGGCTACACCTTC. It yields the protein CASRDSTGYGYTF.

In its sample, this clone was seen a few times. The chain recombines TRBV6-6 with TRBJ2-7; no definite D call. The germline V and J ends were trimmed by 2 bases and 5 bases, with 16 bases remaining between them. Germline V lookup: CDR1 MNHNY, CDR2 SVGAGI (reference sequence). The CDR3 loop spans 15 amino acids. CDR3 in amino acids: CASSYDNSAENEQYF. CDR3 sequence (DNA): TGTGCCAGCAGTTACGACAATTCAGCCGAGAACGAGCAGTACTTC.

This clone was seen a single time. The V gene is TRBV6-6, the J gene TRBJ2-5; 9 nucleotides line up with TRBD2. The germline gives CDR1 MNHNY, CDR2 SVGAGI (reference sequence). The CDR3 contains 16 residues. With 7 bases clipped from V and 2 bases from J, the junction kept 11 bases outside the gene matches. Here the CDR3 reads CASTPRGSGGQETQYF. The CDR3 DNA reads as TGTGCCAGCACCCCTCGCGGTAGCGGGGGACAAGAGACCCAGTACTTC.

The chain combines TRBV6-5 with TRBJ2-5; D is perhaps TRBD2 (5 bases). CDR3 size: 13 residues. Germline V gene lookup returns CDR1 MNHEY and CDR2 SVGAGI. V lost 6 bases and J lost 5, with 13 bases in between. The CDR3 nucleotides read TGTGCCAGCAGGTCGCTCGGGGAGGAGACCCAGTACTTC. Amino acid sequence: CASRSLGEETQYF.

Only a few counts were recorded for this clone. DNA for the CDR3: TGTGCCAGCAGCAAAGCTGGGGAGTTCTCTGGAAACACCATATATTTT. This encodes CASSKAGEFSGNTIYF. This sequence joins TRBV7-9 and TRBJ1-3; no clear D gene. CDR1 is SEHNR, CDR2 FQNEAQ, per germline (reference sequence). This CDR3 contains 16 residues. V dropped 5 bases and J dropped 0 bases, with 14 bases sitting between them.

The J gene is TRBJ2-3, the V gene TRBV27; 11 positions match TRBD1. The CDR3 extends over 16 amino acids. Trimming took 3 bases from V and 4 from J; bases not matched to a gene: 6. Looked up from germline, CDR1 is MNHEY and CDR2 is SMNVEV (reference sequence). The CDR3, as DNA: TGTGCCAGCAGTTTGGGGCCGGGACAGGGGGCAGATACGCAGTATTTT. Its translation is CASSLGPGQGADTQYF.

This sequence joins TRBV6-6 and TRBJ1-1; TRBD1 agrees at 7 bases. Losses at the gene ends were 7 bases for V and 2 bases for J; bases not matched to a gene: 10. There are 15 residues in the CDR3. The germline CDR1 and CDR2 sequences are MNHNY and SVGAGI (reference sequence). CDR3 in DNA: TGTGCCAGCATTATCTCGGGACAGATTAACACTGAAGCTTTCTTT. Its translation: CASIISGQINTEAFF.

This clone turned up a few times. V gene TRBV6-6 combines with J gene TRBJ2-7; 9 nucleotides agree with TRBD1. The CDR3 totals 13 residues. With V trimmed by 10 bases and J by 2 bases, 6 bases remained unmatched. CDR1 is MNHNY, CDR2 SVGAGI, per germline (reference sequence). The chain's CDR3 is CAIRDRGAYEQYF. For the CDR3, the DNA is TGTGCCATCCGTGACAGGGGGGCCTACGAGCAGTACTTC.

The chain uses TRBV6-5 and TRBJ1-1; 7 nucleotides align to TRBD1. The germline V gene has CDR1 MNHEY and CDR2 SVGAGI. The CDR3 totals 13 residues. The V and J ends lost 6 bases and 5 bases, in that order; junction bases with no gene match: 6. The CDR3 bases are TGTGCCAGCAGGCTTACAGGGGTGACTGAAGCTTTCTTT. Translation: CASRLTGVTEAFF.